This entry concerns a single T cell receptor beta chain. Antigen unknown. Spiked synthetic TCR analogs estimated absolute template abundance per PCR. Generated by immunoSEQ multiplex PCR, the TCRdb table keeps only in-frame clones and is missing some. Of more than 45,000 clones listed, 70% to 90% are singletons. Time point meaning: peripheral blood 6 weeks after treatment start. The CDR3 is 17 amino acids. The germline gives CDR1 SGHRS, CDR2 YFSETQ. With V trimmed by 4 bases and J by 5 bases, 12 bases remained unmatched. These data come from a study of PD-L1 blockade in urothelial cancer. General study findings and limits: Prediction of better survival came from below-median pretreatment blood TCR clonality.

The sample consisted of PBMCs, taken around atezolizumab (anti-PD-L1) treatment. The chain is built from TRBV5-1 and TRBJ2-1, with TRBD1 identical over 10 bases. The TCR comes from a man between 65 and 85 years old with urothelial cancer. The CDR3 protein is CASSARTGTGVNNEQFF. In DNA form, the CDR3 reads TGCGCCAGCAGCGCCAGAACCGGGACAGGGGTTAACAATGAGCAGTTCTTC.